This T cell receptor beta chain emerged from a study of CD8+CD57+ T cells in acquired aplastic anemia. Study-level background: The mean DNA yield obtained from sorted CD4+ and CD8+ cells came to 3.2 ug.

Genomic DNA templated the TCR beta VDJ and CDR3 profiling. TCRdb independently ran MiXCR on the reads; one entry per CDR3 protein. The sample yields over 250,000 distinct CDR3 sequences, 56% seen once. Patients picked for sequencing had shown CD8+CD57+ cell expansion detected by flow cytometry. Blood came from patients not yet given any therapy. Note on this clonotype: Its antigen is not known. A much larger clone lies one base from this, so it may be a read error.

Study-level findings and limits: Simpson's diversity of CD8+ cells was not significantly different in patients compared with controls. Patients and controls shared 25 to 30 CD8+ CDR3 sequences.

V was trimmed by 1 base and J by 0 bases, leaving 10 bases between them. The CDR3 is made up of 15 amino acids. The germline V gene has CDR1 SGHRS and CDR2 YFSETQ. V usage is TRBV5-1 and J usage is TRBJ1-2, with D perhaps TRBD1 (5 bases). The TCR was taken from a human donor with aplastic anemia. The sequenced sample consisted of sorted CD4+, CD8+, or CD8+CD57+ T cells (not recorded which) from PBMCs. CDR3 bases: TGCGCCAGCAGCTTGACGGGGCGCACTAACTATGGCTACACCTTC. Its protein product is CASSLTGRTNYGYTF.